These T cell receptor beta chains were read from a single sample in a study of cytomegalovirus exposure and HLA in healthy donors. Only in-frame clones appear in the TCRdb table, and some are missing; sequencing was by immunoSEQ multiplex PCR. This sample has under 200,000 clones, with around 77% found just once. The source material was PBMCs. The receptors stem from a woman aged 25 to 45 in good health and CMV-seropositive. CDR3s include the opening cysteine and the closing phenylalanine or tryptophan. A D gene is named only where the DNA matches it firmly. Size is omitted from some rows. Given values are once, few, many or a class for expanded clones.

j_call cdr3_length v_call clone_size d_call cdr3_nt cdr3_aa
TRBJ1-2 14 TRBV5-1 few TRBD1 TGCGCCAGCAGCTTAGATAGGGGGCTATATGGCTACACCTTC CASSLDRGLYGYTF
TRBJ2-2 18 TRBV19 once TRBD1 TGTGCCAGTAGTATTAACCCCCTCCGGACAGGGAACACCGGGGAGCTGTTTTTT CASSINPLRTGNTGELFF
TRBJ2-2 16 TRBV15 . TRBD1 TGTGCCACCAGCAGAACCCGGGACAGGGGGTCCGGGGAGCTGTTTTTT CATSRTRDRGSGELFF
TRBJ1-2 13 TRBV6-5 . . TGTGCCAGCAGTTACTCGGCTAGAGGGGGCTACACCTTC CASSYSARGGYTF
TRBJ2-5 15 TRBV29-1 . TRBD1 TGCAGCGTTGAGGCGACAGGGGCGGACCAAGAGACCCAGTACTTC CSVEATGADQETQYF
TRBJ2-7 15 TRBV6-1 . . TGTGCCAGCAGTGCACTTGGACTACTCTCCTACGAGCAGTACTTC CASSALGLLSYEQYF
TRBJ2-7 14 TRBV5-1 few TRBD1 TGCGCCAGCAGCATACCGGGACAGGGCCACGAGCAGTACTTC CASSIPGQGHEQYF
TRBJ2-7 14 TRBV5-4 . . TGTGCCAGCAGCTTTAGAACTAACTCCTACGAGCAGTACTTC CASSFRTNSYEQYF
TRBJ1-6 14 TRBV5-4 . TRBD1 TGTGCCAGCAGCTCGGACAGGAGCTATTCACCCCTCCACTTT CASSSDRSYSPLHF
TRBJ2-3 18 TRBV19 . . TGTGCCAGTAGTCGACACATAACCGGGACACCCCGCACAGATACGCAGTATTTT CASSRHITGTPRTDTQYF
TRBJ2-7 13 TRBV11-2 . . TGTGCCAGCAGCCTCTTCGCCTCTATCGAGCAGTACTTC CASSLFASIEQYF
TRBJ2-7 13 TRBV7-9 . . TGTGCCAGCAGCTTAATCCCAGACTACGAGCAGTACTTC CASSLIPDYEQYF
TRBJ1-2 17 TRBV19 . TRBD1 TGTGCCAGTAGCGCCTCGTCTACAGGGGGCGCGAGGTATGGCTACACCTTC CASSASSTGGARYGYTF
TRBJ1-1 16 TRBV6-5 . . TGTGCCAGCAGTTACTTTATTGGGGCGGAGAACACTGAAGCTTTCTTT CASSYFIGAENTEAFF
TRBJ2-3 16 TRBV5-1 . . TGCGCCAGCAGCTTGGAAGGGGTGGATACCACAGATACGCAGTATTTT CASSLEGVDTTDTQYF
TRBJ1-3 15 TRBV15 . TRBD1 TGTGCCACCAGCAGCGACTGGACAGGAGGAAACACCATATATTTT CATSSDWTGGNTIYF
TRBJ2-3 12 TRBV19 . TRBD2 TGTGCCAGTAGTAGTCTTCCGGGACTACAGTATTTT CASSSLPGLQYF
TRBJ1-1 13 TRBV2 . . TGTGCCAGCAGTTTGATGGGGGCCACTGAAGCTTTCTTT CASSLMGATEAFF
TRBJ1-2 12 TRBV28 . TRBD1 TGTGCCAGCAGGGGGACAGGGTCCGGCTACACCTTC CASRGTGSGYTF
TRBJ1-2 15 TRBV2 . . TGTGCCAGCAGTGCTGTTGGCGGGGGCGCCTATGGCTACACCTTC CASSAVGGGAYGYTF
TRBJ1-3 16 TRBV4-3 . . TGCGCCAGCAGCCAAGCCCCGGGGGGGGTTGGAAACACCATATATTTT CASSQAPGGVGNTIYF
TRBJ1-1 15 TRBV7-6 . TRBD1 TGTGCCAGCAGCTTAGTGCAGGGGGCGCAAACTGAAGCTTTCTTT CASSLVQGAQTEAFF
TRBJ2-7 13 TRBV2 . . TGTGCCAGCAGGCGAACTCCCCTCTACGAGCAGTACTTC CASRRTPLYEQYF
TRBJ1-2 13 TRBV2 . . TGTGCCAGCAGTGAATTTAGTGGCTATGGCTACACCTTC CASSEFSGYGYTF
TRBJ1-5 13 TRBV6-5 . . TGTGCCAGCAGTTACGAGCGGAATCAGCCCCAGCATTTT CASSYERNQPQHF
TRBJ2-2 14 TRBV10-3 . . TGTGCCATTAGAGCACAGGCGAACACCGGGGAGCTGTTTTTT CAIRAQANTGELFF
TRBJ1-1 16 TRBV18 . TRBD1 TGTGCCAGCTCACCAGTTGTGGGACAGGGGAACACTGAAGCTTTCTTT CASSPVVGQGNTEAFF
TRBJ1-2 14 TRBV6-6 few TRBD1 TGTGCCAGCAGTTACTCGACAGGGTACTATGGCTACACCTTC CASSYSTGYYGYTF
TRBJ2-5 15 TRBV9 . TRBD2 TGTGCCAGCAGCCCCAGACTAGCGGCTTTGGAGACCCAGTACTTC CASSPRLAALETQYF